These 21 T cell receptor beta chains were sequenced from one sample in a study of cytomegalovirus exposure and HLA in healthy donors. In the PCR, 60 Vbeta and 13 Jbeta primers were used. Assay: immunoSEQ multiplex PCR; the TCRdb copy retains only in-frame clones and omits some. The profile shows about 160,000 clones, approximately 82% of them singletons. Sequencing input: PBMCs. All receptors derive from a male donor in good health and CMV-seronegative.

With respect to this clone: The junction does not match germline at one end; this may be a read error. The J gene is TRBJ1-4, the V gene TRBV11-2; no clear D gene. In germline, CDR1 is SGHAT, CDR2 FQNNGV. The CDR3 is made up of 11 amino acids. The CDR3 DNA is TGTGCCAGCAGCTTAGGTGGGGAGACTTTATTT. This gives the protein CASSLGGETLF.

This clone was counted a few times. The V call is TRBV6-5, the J call TRBJ1-6; D unresolved. The CDR3 is made up of 14 amino acids. The germline V gene encodes CDR1 MNHEY and CDR2 SVGAGI. V shed 0 bases and J shed 5 bases, with 5 bases lying between them. The CDR3 loop reads CASSYSTDNSPLHF. DNA for the CDR3: TGTGCCAGCAGTTACTCAACAGATAATTCACCCCTCCACTTT.

J is TRBJ2-7 and V is TRBV28, with a tentative D call TRBD2 (6 bases). CDR3 length: 13 amino acids. V gave up 10 bases and J gave up 4 bases, with 17 bases separating them. Germline V CDR1 and CDR2: MDHEN, SYDVKM. CDR3 region: CATRGGIFYEQYF. CDR3 DNA sequence: TGTGCCACCCGAGGCGGGATCTTTTACGAGCAGTACTTC.

This sequence joins TRBV7-2 and TRBJ2-1; TRBD2 matches 12 bases. The V gene end was trimmed by 5 bases and the J gene end by 8 bases; junction bases not matched to a gene: 7. Germline loops: CDR1 SGHTA, CDR2 FQGNSA. This CDR3 is built from 15 residues. This CDR3 is CASSPWTSGAYEQFF. Written as DNA, the CDR3 is TGTGCCAGCAGCCCCTGGACTAGCGGGGCCTATGAGCAGTTCTTC. The whole variable domain, remainder taken from reference TRBV7-2 and TRBJ2-1, is GAGVSQSPSNKVTEKGKDVELRCDPISGHTALYWYRQSLGQGLEFLIYFQGNSAPDKSGLPSDRFSAERTGGSVSTLTIQRTQQEDSAVYLCASSPWTSGAYEQFFGPGTRLTVL.

The chain is built from TRBV30 and TRBJ1-5; no clear D gene. The V and J ends lost 1 base and 5 bases respectively, with 9 bases between them. Germline CDR1 reads GTSNPN; CDR2 reads SVGIG (reference sequence). This CDR3 spans 13 amino acids. The CDR3 sequence is CAWSGGADQPQHF. As DNA, the CDR3 is TGTGCCTGGAGTGGGGGAGCGGATCAGCCCCAGCATTTT.

This sequence joins TRBV6-6 and TRBJ2-1; TRBD2 matches at 9 bases. Germline loops: CDR1 MNHNY, CDR2 SVGAGI (reference sequence). CDR3 length: 15 amino acids. The junction had 4 bases not matched to a gene; V was cut back by 5 bases and J by 2 bases. The CDR3 DNA reads TGTGCCAGCAGTCCTAGCGGGGCAACCTACAATGAGCAGTTCTTC. Its protein product is CASSPSGATYNEQFF.

On this clone itself: The junction shows a germline mismatch at one end, possibly a read error. The chain links TRBV15 to TRBJ1-5; TRBD1 aligns across 8 bases. Germline loops: CDR1 LNHNV, CDR2 YYDKDF (reference sequence). The CDR3 sequence is 15 residues long. The CDR3 coding sequence is TGTGCCACCCGCAGGCAGGACAGGGGCAATCAGCCCCAGCATTTT. Translating gives CATRRQDRGNQPQHF. The full variable domain, its missing parts supplied by reference TRBV15 and TRBJ1-5, is DAMVIQNPRYQVTQFGKPVTLSCSQTLNHNVMYWYQQKSSQAPKLLFHYYDKDFNNEADTPDNFQSRRPNTSFCFLDIRSPGLGDTAMYLCATRRQDRGNQPQHFGDGTRLSIL.

J is TRBJ2-7 and V is TRBV6-1; D gene unclear. Germline CDR1 and CDR2: MNHNS and SASEGT. Trimming removed 10 bases at V and 3 bases at J, with 16 bases between. CDR3 length equals 13 residues. The CDR3: CATSTDIYYEQYF. The DNA for the CDR3 is TGTGCCACGTCCACAGACATATACTACGAGCAGTACTTC.

This chain's CDR3 is CASSEDTQSYNEQFF. CDR3 DNA sequence: TGCGCCAGCAGCGAAGACACCCAATCCTACAATGAGCAGTTCTTC. The chain has TRBV5-1 and TRBJ2-1; D uncertain. The CDR3 contains 15 residues. Germline loops: CDR1 SGHRS, CDR2 YFSETQ. Trimming took off 4 bases at V and 1 base at J, with 12 bases between the two ends.

CDR3 protein: CASSWDRANYGYTF. In DNA, the CDR3 is TGTGCCAGCAGTTGGGACAGGGCTAACTATGGCTACACCTTC. The chain couples TRBV6-5 to TRBJ1-2, with 9 bases fitting TRBD1. The V segment lost 4 bases and the J segment 0 bases; nucleotides outside the gene matches: 0. The CDR3 contains 14 residues. Germline V CDR1 and CDR2: MNHEY, SVGAGI.

This chain links TRBV5-6 with TRBJ2-7; tentatively, D is TRBD2 (5 bases). CDR3 length equals 12 residues. The V end was cut by 0 bases, the J end by 7 bases, with 8 bases between. Germline loops: CDR1 SGHDT, CDR2 YYEEEE. The CDR3 region is CASSLASGEQYF. In DNA form, the CDR3 reads TGTGCCAGCAGCTTGGCCTCGGGGGAGCAGTACTTC.

This clone was counted a few times. This chain uses TRBV2 with TRBJ2-5; possibly TRBD2 for D (5 bases). Trimming cost V 7 bases and J 4 bases, with 16 bases left between them. CDR1 and CDR2 (germline): SNHLY, FYNNEI. This CDR3 is 14 amino acids long. CDR3 region: CASNGMGSGETQYF. The CDR3 nucleotides read TGTGCCAGCAATGGGATGGGGAGCGGAGAGACCCAGTACTTC.

The chain uses TRBV18 and TRBJ1-1; 9 bases align to TRBD1. Germline V gene lookup returns CDR1 KGHSH and CDR2 LQKENI. V trimming: 7 bases; J trimming: 10 bases; junction bases outside the gene matches: 13. This CDR3 is 14 amino acids long. The CDR3 reads CASLGNRGPDRAFF. The CDR3 DNA reads as TGTGCCAGCTTGGGGAACAGGGGGCCGGATAGAGCTTTCTTT.

This clone occurred once. The chain is built from TRBV9 and TRBJ1-3; maybe TRBD1 (5 bases). From germline, CDR1 is SGDLS and CDR2 YYNGEE. Trimming removed 7 bases from V and 2 bases from J, with 16 bases in between. This CDR3 is 15 amino acids long. The chain's CDR3 is CASGVSGLAGNTIYF. In nucleotides, the CDR3 is TGTGCCAGCGGTGTCTCAGGGTTGGCTGGAAACACCATATATTTT.

The chain joins TRBV28 to TRBJ1-1; D is unclear. The CDR3 runs 11 residues. Germline loops: CDR1 MDHEN, CDR2 SYDVKM. Trimming left V 6 bases short and J 10 bases short, with 12 bases between. The CDR3 region has the DNA TGTGCCAGCAGGAGCGCGAGTGGAGCTTTCTTT. Its protein product is CASRSASGAFF.

The chain is built from TRBV14 and TRBJ2-7; tentatively, D is TRBD2 (6 bases). Trimming took 4 bases from V and 1 from J, leaving 11 bases between them. The CDR3 runs 14 residues. Germline CDR1 reads SGHDN; CDR2 reads FVKESK. The CDR3 sequence is CASSLRTTSYEQYF. The CDR3, as DNA: TGTGCCAGCAGCCTCCGGACTACTTCCTACGAGCAGTACTTC.

This clone was detected only a few times. Other DNA sequences of this sample code for an identical CDR3. This chain connects TRBV5-1 to TRBJ2-3, with TRBD2 identical over 8 bases. Losses at the gene ends were 0 bases for V and 1 base for J; bases not matched to a gene: 4. CDR3 size: 16 residues. Germline lookup yields CDR1 SGHRS and CDR2 YFSETQ. The CDR3 DNA sequence: TGCGCCAGCAGCTTGGGTGCTAGCGGGCGCACAGATACGCAGTATTTT. Translation gives CASSLGASGRTDTQYF. Complete variable domain (other parts from reference TRBV5-1 and TRBJ2-3): KAGVTQTPRYLIKTRGQQVTLSCSPISGHRSVSWYQQTPGQGLQFLFEYFSETQRNKGNFPGRFSGRQFSNSRSEMNVSTLELGDSALYLCASSLGASGRTDTQYFGPGTRLTVL.

This rearrangement joins TRBV7-8 to TRBJ2-7, with 8 bases matching TRBD2. Germline values: CDR1 SGHVS, CDR2 FQNEAQ. This CDR3 comprises 16 residues. Trimming cost V 0 bases and J 0 bases; bases outside gene matches: 4. CDR3 residues: CASSLASGVYSYEQYF. CDR3 in DNA: TGTGCCAGCAGCTTAGCTAGCGGGGTTTACTCCTACGAGCAGTACTTC.

The rearrangement links TRBV11-2 to TRBJ2-2, with unresolved D. V was cut by 7 bases and J by 7 bases, with 13 bases left in between. Germline CDR1 SGHAT, CDR2 FQNNGV. The CDR3 runs to 13 residues. In DNA form, the CDR3 reads TGTGCCAGCACCGCGTCCGGGTACGGGGAGCTGTTTTTT. Its translation: CASTASGYGELFF. The variable domain in full, completed from reference TRBV11-2 and TRBJ2-2, reads EAGVAQSPRYKIIEKRQSVAFWCNPISGHATLYWYQQILGQGPKLLIQFQNNGVVDDSQLPKDRFSAERLKGVDSTLKIQPAKLEDSAVYLCASTASGYGELFFGEGSRLTVL.

The gene calls are TRBV7-2 and TRBJ1-6, with D perhaps TRBD1 (5 bases). V lost 7 bases to trimming and J lost 7 bases, with 17 bases between them. The CDR3 length is 15 residues. In germline, CDR1 is SGHTA, CDR2 FQGNSA. CDR3 sequence reads: CASTKTSGVNSPLHF. The CDR3 region has the DNA TGTGCCAGCACCAAAACATCGGGGGTCAATTCACCCCTCCACTTT.

CDR3 sequence (DNA): TGCGCCAGCAGAAGGCTTGGGACAGGGGCCAGCAATCAGCCCCAGCATTTT. Translated: CASRRLGTGASNQPQHF. The chain is built from TRBV5-1 and TRBJ1-5, with 10 bases aligning to TRBD1. Germline lookup yields CDR1 SGHRS and CDR2 YFSETQ. After removal of 5 bases from V and 1 base from J, the junction contained 9 bases not matched to a gene. This CDR3 is 17 amino acids long. Full variable domain (missing parts from reference TRBV5-1 and TRBJ1-5): KAGVTQTPRYLIKTRGQQVTLSCSPISGHRSVSWYQQTPGQGLQFLFEYFSETQRNKGNFPGRFSGRQFSNSRSEMNVSTLELGDSALYLCASRRLGTGASNQPQHFGDGTRLSIL.